Relative to its sample, the clone carrying this TCR beta chain is medium-sized. This record belongs to a study of tumor-infiltrating lymphocytes in oesophageal squamous cell carcinoma. TCRdb fed the PCR reads into MiXCR, producing one record per CDR3 protein. The repertoire has approximately 12,000 distinct CDR3 sequences, less than 65% of them found once; the top ten carry more than 20%. V was trimmed by 5 bases and J by 5 bases, leaving 7 bases between them. This CDR3 has 12 amino acids. Germline CDR1 MDHEN, CDR2 SYDVKM. Specimen: esophageal tumor tissue. The V and J genes are TRBV28 and TRBJ1-5; D call uncertain. The clonotype originates from a male donor with esophageal squamous cell carcinoma. CDR3 protein: CASSNLDQPQHF. The CDR3 bases are TGTGCCAGCAGTAACTTAGATCAGCCCCAGCATTTT.